The text below deals with one T cell receptor beta chain. This clone was found a few times. Its antigen target is currently unknown. One base away there is no much larger clone; base qualities are not given. The germline V gene (reference sequence) provides CDR1 LNHDA and CDR2 SQIVND. Taken from cysteine to phenylalanine, the CDR3 has 17 residues. Only the CDR3 region is kept as DNA, spanning 51 bases read in frame from base 1. After removal of 2 bases from V and 0 bases from J, the junction retains 7 bases not matched to a gene. Collaborating institutions collected whole blood in K2EDTA tubes following their own protocols. Collaborator samples were shipped for TCRbeta analysis as frozen whole blood, isolated PBMCs, or DNA extracted from either sample type. The immunoSEQ Assay, a bias-controlled multiplex PCR, was used to amplify TCRbeta CDR3 regions from genomic DNA. The authors' analysis ran thus. Nucleated cell counts per sample were estimated from amplification of reference gene primers within the assay. To quantify the absolute abundance of each unique TCRbeta CDR3 rearrangement, sequence reads were collapsed and filtered. For each sample, productive Simpson clonality was calculated by taking the square root of Simpson's diversity index across productive rearrangements. TCRdb stores this immuneACCESS table with in-frame sequences only. Part of the clones is absent; in the studies checked, under half of the shortfall reflects unresolved V genes, and no reason is known for the rest. The V and J calls and the clone size are those of that table, but D and trimming were determined from the DNA. Within this sample are some 50,000 clones, with around nine tenths of them counted one time only. Approximately 6.2% of the sample is in the top ten clones.

The data were taken from a study of blood T cell repertoires in COVID-19 (dated by TCRdb to about 2020). Regarding the research as a whole: Samples covering the acute and convalescent phases of COVID-19 were provided by collaborators in the United States, Italy and Spain. The prospective study material was composed of cDNA or gDNA derived from T cells, B-cell-depleted T cells, or PBMCs. The dataset comprised deeply sampled blood TCRbeta repertoires from subjects exposed to, actively infected with, or recovered from COVID-19. A freely available public database, intended as a resource for researchers studying the immune response to SARS-CoV-2, is where the repertoires were released. The samples were drawn from the first 160 participants of the ongoing ImmuneRACE study and from 1,254 subjects provided by 6 global collaborators. Nearly every sample came with metadata listing a de-identified subject ID, COVID-19 status, age in years and sex. Where HLA class I and class II types were available, the types were taken from metadata supplied by the sample provider, not from assay-based typing. The research as a whole found: The quantity of clinical and demographic metadata differed by source and by participant and was supplied without curation.

The receptor was derived from a man aged 35 to 55 with acute or convalescent COVID-19. The sample was peripheral blood. The chain uses TRBV19 and TRBJ1-5, and TRBD1 aligns with 7 junction nucleotides. The nucleotides are TGTGCCAGTAGTATACGAGGACAGGTTGATAGCAATCAGCCCCAGCATTTT. Translation gives CASSIRGQVDSNQPQHF.